This TCR beta chain was sequenced in a study of OX40 agonist ivuxolimab in advanced cancers. Turning to the study itself: Ivuxolimab, an agonistic anti-OX40 (CD134) antibody, was given to patients. Three patients had partial responses: one hepatocellular carcinoma, two cutaneous melanoma. Findings and caveats of the study: At doses 0.1 to 3.0 mg/kg, CD4+ and CD8+ clones expanded.

The germline V gene has CDR1 MNHNS and CDR2 SASEGT. V lost 8 bases to trimming and J lost 4 bases; unmatched junction nucleotides: 4. The CDR3 runs to 12 residues. Anyone with autoimmune disease history or systemic immunosuppression was excluded. With respect to this clone: Its antigen is not identified.

TCRdb keeps only in-frame clones here, not all; method: immunoSEQ multiplex PCR. This sample has approximately 70,000 clones, with around 88% found just once. This TCR was sampled from an adult with an advanced solid tumor such as melanoma, head and neck, liver or kidney cancer. The chain uses TRBV6-1 and TRBJ1-2, with 7 nucleotides matching TRBD1. The material was CD4+ or CD8+ T cells sorted from blood, obtained in a trial of the OX40 agonist ivuxolimab. The CDR3 protein is CASPQGGYGYTF. The CDR3, as DNA: TGTGCCAGCCCCCAGGGGGGCTATGGCTACACCTTC.